These 14 T cell receptor beta chains were sequenced from one sample in a study of tumor and adjacent non-tumor tissue in lung cancer. RNA was extracted from bulk tissue without any cell sorting. Three rounds of nested PCR, following a modified ARM-PCR protocol, produced the TCRbeta library. MiXCR was run by TCRdb on the multiplex PCR reads, yielding one entry per CDR3 protein. This sample has roughly 150,000 distinct CDR3 sequences, with approximately 64% found just once. Sequenced sample: lung tumor tissue. The origin of the receptors is a man in his fifties or sixties with small cell lung cancer.

Remarks on this clonotype: A read error is likely, as this CDR3 ends without the conserved phenylalanine or tryptophan. The gene calls are TRBV6-6 and TRBJ1-1, with D hard to call. CDR3 size: 16 residues. Germline V gene sequence: CDR1 MNHNY, CDR2 SVGAGI (reference sequence). This chain's CDR3 is CTSSYAPGLTVNEAFL. The CDR3 region has the DNA TGTACCAGCAGTTACGCCCCCGGACTTACGGTTAATGAAGCTTTCCTT.

A word on this clonotype: Given a much more abundant clone one base away, this may be a read error. The chain joins TRBV20-1 to TRBJ2-1, with D possibly being TRBD2 (6 bases). From germline, CDR1 is DFQATT and CDR2 SNEGSKA (reference sequence). V was clipped by 5 bases and J by 0 bases, with 11 bases between them. The CDR3 covers 14 residues. In DNA, the CDR3 is TGCAGTGCTGCCAAGCGGGTCTCCTACAATGAGCAGTTCTTC. The encoded protein is CSAAKRVSYNEQFF.

For this clonotype: One end of the junction fails to match germline, which may point to a read error. The chain joins TRBV4-1 to TRBJ2-2; 7 bases line up with TRBD2. The CDR3 runs to 19 residues. Per germline, CDR1 MGHRA and CDR2 YSYEKL. Written as DNA, the CDR3 is TGCGCCAACAGCCTACCCCCCCATGGATCGGCGGGAGCGTCAGGGGAGCTGTTTTTT. Translated: CANSLPPHGSAGASGELFF.

Many counts were recorded for this clonotype. The rearrangement joins TRBV20-1 to TRBJ1-6; TRBD1 aligns across 7 bases. The CDR3 covers 11 residues. Germline lookup yields CDR1 DFQATT and CDR2 SNEGSKA (reference sequence). The trim removed 6 bases at V and 14 bases at J, leaving 7 bases unmatched. CDR3 loop: CSAKDRESLHF. CDR3 bases: TGCAGTGCCAAAGACAGGGAGTCCCTCCACTTT.

The chain carries TRBV11-2 and TRBJ2-7; 10 bases align to TRBD1. V lost 5 bases and J lost 12; bases outside the gene matches: 10. Germline V CDR1 and CDR2: SGHAT, FQNNGV. This CDR3 region has 13 residues. CDR3 amino acids: CASSMGQGNVRYF. In nucleotides, the CDR3 is TGTGCCAGCAGCATGGGACAGGGGAACGTGCGGTACTTC.

This clonotype was counted a few times. The chain carries TRBV12-5 and TRBJ2-1; D is perhaps TRBD2 (5 bases). This CDR3 spans 14 amino acids. Trimming took off 1 base at V and 2 bases at J, with 6 bases between the two ends. The germline CDR1 and CDR2 sequences are LGHNT and FRNRAP. CDR3 in amino acids: CASGLGGTYNEQFF. The CDR3 DNA follows: TGTGCTAGTGGTTTGGGAGGGACCTACAATGAGCAGTTCTTC.

The rearrangement joins TRBV4-2 to TRBJ1-5, with D tentatively TRBD1 (5 bases). Trimming took off 1 base at V and 7 bases at J, with 14 bases between the two ends. The V gene's germline CDR1 is LGHNA and CDR2 YNFKEQ. This CDR3 spans 15 amino acids. CDR3 in amino acids: CASSQGYQGEQPQHF. CDR3 nucleotides: TGTGCCAGCAGCCAAGGCTATCAGGGAGAACAGCCCCAGCATTTT.

A word on this clonotype: A much larger clone differs from this one at a single base, so this may be a read error. V and J are TRBV4-1 and TRBJ1-1; D unresolved. The CDR3 covers 14 residues. Per germline, CDR1 MGHRA and CDR2 YSYEKL. The chain's CDR3 is CANSQDRGNTEAFF. The CDR3 DNA reads TGCGCCAACAGCCAAGACCGAGGGAACACTGAAGCTTTCTTT.

Note on this clonotype: Compared with germline, one end of the junction differs, possibly owing to a read error. This rearrangement joins TRBV6-5 to TRBJ1-2; D might be TRBD1 (5 bases). This CDR3 comprises 16 residues. Germline V CDR1 and CDR2: MNHEY, SVGAGI. The DNA for the CDR3 is TGTGCCAGCAGTTACTCGAGTGCAGGGACGGCGAGTAGCTACATCTTC. It translates to CASSYSSAGTASSYIF.

As concerns this clonotype: A junction end diverges from the germline sequence, so it may reflect a read error. The CDR3 spells CANSLLGSGVTDTLYF. In nucleotides, the CDR3 is TGTGCCAACAGCCTCCTAGGAAGCGGCGTCACAGATACGCTGTATTTT. This sequence joins TRBV11-2 and TRBJ2-3; possibly TRBD2 for D (5 bases). The germline gives CDR1 SGHAT, CDR2 FQNNGV. This CDR3 is built from 16 residues.

This clonotype has just one count. This CDR3 reads CASDYRGTYYGYTF. The CDR3 nucleotides are TGTGCCAGCGACTACAGGGGTACTTACTATGGCTACACCTTC. The rearrangement links TRBV6-6 to TRBJ1-2; TRBD1 matches at 7 bases. Germline assignment: CDR1 MNHNY and CDR2 SVGAGI (reference sequence). J was trimmed by 3 bases and V by 8 bases; bases with no gene match: 9. The CDR3 has 14 amino acids.

The chain uses TRBV11-2 and TRBJ1-3, with D hard to call. V lost 9 bases and J lost 4, with 13 bases in between. The CDR3 is made up of 13 amino acids. CDR1 is SGHAT and CDR2 is FQNNGV in the germline V gene. CDR3: CASTGQPGNTIYF. DNA for the CDR3: TGTGCCAGTACCGGCCAACCGGGAAACACCATATATTTT.

As regards this clonotype: This sequence may be a read error, since a much larger clone differs from it by one base. The J gene is TRBJ2-5, the V gene TRBV6-6, with D possibly TRBD1 on 5 matching bases. Germline V gives CDR1 MNHNY, CDR2 SVGAGI (reference sequence). The CDR3 length is 13 residues. Trimming cost V 6 bases and J 5 bases, with 13 bases left between them. Here the CDR3 DNA reads TGTGCCAGCAGAGGCAGGGTGAGGGAGACCCAGTACTTC. Its protein is CASRGRVRETQYF.

Turning to this clonotype: The junction departs from germline at one end; a sequencing error may be responsible. The V and J genes are TRBV20-1 and TRBJ1-6; 9 nucleotides match TRBD1. The V gene's germline CDR1 is DFQATT and CDR2 SNEGSKA (reference sequence). This CDR3 region has 15 residues. The CDR3 is CSARSSGQGDSPLHF. The CDR3, as DNA: TGTAGTGCCCGAAGCTCGGGACAGGGAGATTCACCCCTCCACTTT.